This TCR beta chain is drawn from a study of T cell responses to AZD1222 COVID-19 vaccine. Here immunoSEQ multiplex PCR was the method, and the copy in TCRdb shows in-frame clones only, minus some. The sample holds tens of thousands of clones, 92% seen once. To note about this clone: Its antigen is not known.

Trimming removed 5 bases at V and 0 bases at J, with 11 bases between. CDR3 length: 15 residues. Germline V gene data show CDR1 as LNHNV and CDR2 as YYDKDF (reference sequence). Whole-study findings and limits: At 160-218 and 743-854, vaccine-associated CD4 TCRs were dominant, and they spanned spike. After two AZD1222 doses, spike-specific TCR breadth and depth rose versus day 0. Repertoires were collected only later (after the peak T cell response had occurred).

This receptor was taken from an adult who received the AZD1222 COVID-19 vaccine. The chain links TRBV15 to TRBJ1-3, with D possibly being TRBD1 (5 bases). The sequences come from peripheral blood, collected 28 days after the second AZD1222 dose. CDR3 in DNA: TGTGCCACCAGCCGACAGCTGAGCTCTGGAAACACCATATATTTT. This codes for CATSRQLSSGNTIYF. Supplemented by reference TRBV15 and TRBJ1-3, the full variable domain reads DAMVIQNPRYQVTQFGKPVTLSCSQTLNHNVMYWYQQKSSQAPKLLFHYYDKDFNNEADTPDNFQSRRPNTSFCFLDIRSPGLGDTAMYLCATSRQLSSGNTIYFGEGSWLTVV.